A single sample is the source of the 21 T cell receptor beta chains below, sequenced in a study of blood T cell repertoires in COVID-19. Sequenced by immunoSEQ multiplex PCR; TCRdb stores in-frame clones only, minus some. The sample yields 250,000 to 300,000 clones, roughly 84% seen once. What was sequenced was peripheral blood. The source is a man between 60 and 75 years old with acute or convalescent COVID-19.

The chain is built from TRBV28 and TRBJ2-7, with a tentative D call TRBD2 (6 bases). V lost 2 bases and J lost 6, with 17 bases in between. Germline values: CDR1 MDHEN, CDR2 SYDVKM. CDR3 size: 15 residues. The CDR3 DNA reads as TGTGCCAGCAGTTTAAGGAAGGGGAGGAGCGGCGAGCAGTACTTC. Translating gives CASSLRKGRSGEQYF.

This chain joins TRBV6-5 and TRBJ2-1; 8 bases fit TRBD2. Germline assignment: CDR1 MNHEY and CDR2 SVGAGI. This CDR3 is built from 13 residues. V trimming: 11 bases; J trimming: 4 bases; junction bases outside the gene matches: 7. This CDR3 reads CAARSGSYNEQFF. DNA for the CDR3: TGTGCCGCACGAAGCGGGAGTTACAATGAGCAGTTCTTC.

This clone was found many times. The rearrangement joins TRBV10-3 to TRBJ2-3, with TRBD2 matching over 15 bases. Germline CDR1 is ENHRY and CDR2 is SYGVKD. J gave up 2 bases and V 1 base, and 7 bases lay outside the gene matches. This CDR3 is 19 amino acids long. The CDR3 nucleotides are TGTGCCATCAGTGAGTGGGGGACTAGCGGGAGGAGAGACACAGATACGCAGTATTTT. Amino acid sequence: CAISEWGTSGRRDTDTQYF.

The chain combines TRBV4-1 with TRBJ2-1, with a weak D call TRBD2 (7 bases). CDR1 is MGHRA and CDR2 is YSYEKL in the germline V gene. Trimming removed 0 bases from V and 10 bases from J, with 16 bases in between. The CDR3 consists of 15 residues. In DNA, the CDR3 is TGCGCCAGCAGCCAAGAGGGGGGGGCGGGACTCGAGCAGTTCTTC. Protein product: CASSQEGGAGLEQFF.

J is TRBJ1-3 and V is TRBV5-1, with D possibly TRBD1 on 5 matching bases. The germline V gene has CDR1 SGHRS and CDR2 YFSETQ. V gave up 6 bases and J gave up 0 bases, with 16 bases separating them. The CDR3 sequence is 16 residues long. DNA for the CDR3: TGCGCCAGCATGCCCGGTACGGGGGTCTCTGGAAACACCATATATTTT. Translating gives CASMPGTGVSGNTIYF.

This chain connects TRBV19 to TRBJ2-2; possibly TRBD2 for D (5 bases). The CDR3 runs to 15 residues. V was shortened by 4 bases and J by 7 bases, with 16 bases between the two germline ends. Per germline, CDR1 LNHDA and CDR2 SQIVND (reference sequence). CDR3 nucleotide sequence: TGTGCCAGTAGTAGGACGGCAGGACTTCACGGGGAGCTGTTTTTT. It specifies CASSRTAGLHGELFF. Using reference TRBV19 and TRBJ2-2 for the parts outside the CDR3, the full variable domain is DGGITQSPKYLFRKEGQNVTLSCEQNLNHDAMYWYRQDPGQGLRLIYYSQIVNDFQKGDIAEGYSVSREKKESFPLTVTSAQKNPTAFYLCASSRTAGLHGELFFGEGSRLTVL.

The chain links TRBV6-5 to TRBJ2-2, with 9 bases fitting TRBD1. This CDR3 spans 14 amino acids. CDR1 is MNHEY and CDR2 is SVGAGI in the germline V gene. Trimming cost V 2 bases and J 6 bases; bases outside gene matches: 1. The CDR3 here is CASSYDRGAGELFF. In DNA, the CDR3 is TGTGCCAGCAGTTACGACAGGGGGGCCGGGGAGCTGTTTTTT.

This rearrangement joins TRBV19 to TRBJ2-1; tentatively, D is TRBD1 (6 bases). The CDR3 is 14 amino acids. Trimming stripped 5 bases from V and 6 bases from J, with 14 bases between. Germline V gene data show CDR1 as LNHDA and CDR2 as SQIVND (reference sequence). The CDR3 here is CASSSQRGINEQFF. As DNA, the CDR3 is TGTGCCAGTAGTTCCCAAAGGGGGATCAATGAGCAGTTCTTC.

V and J are TRBV9 and TRBJ1-2, with TRBD1 identical over 7 bases. Germline V gene sequence: CDR1 SGDLS, CDR2 YYNGEE. The CDR3 runs to 16 residues. V lost 0 bases and J lost 1; bases outside the gene matches: 6. CDR3 sequence (DNA): TGTGCCAGCAGCGTAGCTGGACAGGTGTTTAACTATGGCTACACCTTC. As protein: CASSVAGQVFNYGYTF.

This clone is a singleton in its sample. The junction departs from the called germline gene at one end, perhaps through a read error. This chain connects TRBV5-4 to TRBJ2-7, with 11 bases that match TRBD2. The CDR3 consists of 14 residues. CDR1 SGHNT and CDR2 YYREEE come from the germline V gene (reference sequence). The CDR3: CASSLGGTSGPMDF. CDR3 bases: TGTGCCAGCAGCTTGGGGGGGACTAGCGGCCCCATGGACTTC.

The V call is TRBV6-5, the J call TRBJ2-7; TRBD1 matches at 9 bases. CDR3 length: 15 amino acids. V gave up 0 bases and J gave up 3 bases; unmatched junction bases: 3. Germline V gene data show CDR1 as MNHEY and CDR2 as SVGAGI. CDR3 loop: CASSYSTDRGYEQYF. The CDR3 region has the DNA TGTGCCAGCAGTTACTCGACGGACAGGGGCTACGAGCAGTACTTC.

The J gene is TRBJ2-7, the V gene TRBV9, with a tentative D call TRBD1 (6 bases). This CDR3 is built from 12 residues. V lost 0 bases and J 7 bases, leaving 8 bases between the germline ends. From germline, CDR1 is SGDLS and CDR2 YYNGEE. The CDR3: CASSVERGEQYF. CDR3 nucleotides: TGTGCCAGCAGCGTAGAGAGGGGGGAGCAGTACTTC.

The gene calls are TRBV19 and TRBJ2-5; the match to TRBD2 covers 8 bases. Losses at the gene ends were 7 bases for V and 7 bases for J; bases not matched to a gene: 11. CDR3 length equals 14 residues. From germline, CDR1 is LNHDA and CDR2 SQIVND (reference sequence). This chain's CDR3 is CASNGGAAGGTQYF. CDR3 DNA sequence: TGTGCCAGTAATGGCGGGGCGGCGGGGGGGACCCAGTACTTC.

The chain combines TRBV7-3 with TRBJ1-6; no firm D call. CDR3 length: 15 residues. Germline values: CDR1 SGHTA, CDR2 FQGTGA. The V end lost 0 bases, the J end lost 5 bases, and 8 bases lay between the germline ends. CDR3 bases: TGTGCCAGCAGCTTAACCGGTCAGGATAATTCACCCCTCCACTTT. It encodes CASSLTGQDNSPLHF.

This rearrangement joins TRBV10-2 to TRBJ2-1, with TRBD1 matching 8 bases. V was clipped by 6 bases and J by 7 bases; unmatched bases: 11. Germline CDR1 is WSHSY and CDR2 is SAAADI. The length of the CDR3 is 15 residues. The CDR3 spells CASRGQGKERNEQFF. DNA for the CDR3: TGCGCCAGCAGAGGACAGGGCAAGGAGCGGAATGAGCAGTTCTTC.

The V and J genes are TRBV6-4 and TRBJ2-1, with 8 bases aligning to TRBD2. Germline CDR1 reads MRHNA; CDR2 reads SNTAGT. V was clipped by 2 bases and J by 7 bases; unmatched bases: 4. The CDR3 runs 14 residues. The CDR3 DNA is TGTGCCAGCAGTGACGACGGGGGGGGTAATGAGCAGTTCTTC. Its protein is CASSDDGGGNEQFF.

The chain carries TRBV28 and TRBJ1-5, with D uncertain. The CDR3 is 15 amino acids. CDR1 and CDR2 (germline): MDHEN, SYDVKM. The V gene lost 2 bases and the J gene lost 0 bases, with 8 bases spanning the gap. CDR3 sequence (DNA): TGTGCCAGCAGTTTAGGGAGATATAGCAATCAGCCCCAGCATTTT. Translation gives CASSLGRYSNQPQHF. Full variable domain (remainder filled in from reference TRBV28 and TRBJ1-5): DVKVTQSSRYLVKRTGEKVFLECVQDMDHENMFWYRQDPGLGLRLIYFSYDVKMKEKGDIPEGYSVSREKKERFSLILESASTNQTSMYLCASSLGRYSNQPQHFGDGTRLSIL.

This chain joins TRBV2 and TRBJ1-4; D possibly corresponds to TRBD1 (6 bases). The CDR3 consists of 15 residues. CDR1 and CDR2 (germline): SNHLY, FYNNEI. Trimming cost V 6 bases and J 0 bases, with 11 bases left between them. CDR3 DNA: TGTGCCAGCAGGATACAGGGTACAACTAATGAAAAACTGTTTTTT. Translated: CASRIQGTTNEKLFF.

The chain carries TRBV3-1 (or the pseudogene TRBV3-2) and TRBJ1-1; D uncertain. This CDR3 spans 14 amino acids. CDR1 is LGHDT, CDR2 YNNKEL, per germline (reference sequence). The V gene lost 4 bases and the J gene lost 1 base, with 10 bases spanning the gap. The CDR3 DNA reads as TGTGCCAGCAGCCCAGAGGTGCGGAACACTGAAGCTTTCTTT. This translates into CASSPEVRNTEAFF.

For the CDR3, the DNA is TGTGCCAGCAGTTACACACAGTCCTCTGGAAACACCATATATTTT. It is translated as CASSYTQSSGNTIYF. This chain links TRBV6-6 with TRBJ1-3; D not certain. V shed 2 bases and J shed 0 bases, with 8 bases lying between them. The CDR3 spans 15 residues. Germline V CDR1 and CDR2: MNHNY, SVGAGI (reference sequence).

The chain employs TRBV3-1 (or the pseudogene TRBV3-2) and TRBJ2-1; 9 nucleotides match TRBD2. The V gene end was trimmed by 4 bases and the J gene end by 9 bases; junction bases not matched to a gene: 13. Looked up from germline, CDR1 is LGHDT and CDR2 is YNNKEL (reference sequence). This CDR3 spans 16 amino acids. The CDR3 sequence: CASSPQAGGPPVEQFF. DNA for the CDR3: TGTGCCAGCAGCCCACAGGCGGGAGGGCCACCAGTTGAGCAGTTCTTC.